The entry that follows covers one T cell receptor beta chain sequence. PBMCs were cryopreserved, and 1.5 to 2.5 micrograms of genomic DNA from them went into TCR beta libraries. This CDR3 comprises 15 residues. The germline V gene has CDR1 PRHDT and CDR2 FYEKMQ (reference sequence). Trimming pared 2 bases from V and 4 bases from J, leaving 11 bases between. The record originates from a study of cytotoxic CD8 clonotypes in ibrutinib-treated CLL. Across the study: Responses comprised 24 partial and 2 complete; at median approximately 72 months, about 14 remained remitted and approximately 12 progressed. With a range of 6 to 36, the median treatment time before response samples were taken was over 9 months.

Data came from immunoSEQ multiplex PCR; TCRdb stores just in-frame clones and leaves some out. The repertoire holds around 97,000 clones, with approximately 82% as singletons. This clonotype was sampled from a human donor with chronic lymphocytic leukemia. The genes are TRBV13 and TRBJ1-4, with TRBD1 as a possible D gene (5 bases). The specimen comprised PBMCs, sampled after 12 months of ibrutinib treatment. The CDR3 sequence is CASSLYGGINEKLFF. In DNA, the CDR3 is TGTGCCAGCAGCTTATACGGGGGGATTAATGAAAAACTGTTTTTT.